The TCR beta chain described here comes from a study of blood T cell repertoires in COVID-19. Study context: From the United States, Italy and Spain came samples of acute and convalescent COVID-19. From T cells, B-cell-depleted T cells, or PBMCs came the material, which was cDNA or gDNA.

As processed by the authors: Scientists estimated how many nucleated cells there were by amplifying reference gene primers. Sequencing was performed with immunoSEQ multiplex PCR; in TCRdb, only in-frame clones are kept and a portion is missing. The DNA was the basis for D and trimming; V, J and clone size are from that table. The profile covers just over 650,000 clones, with 70% to 90% appearing a single time and roughly 0.25% taken by the ten largest. Between the trimmed V and J ends, which lost 1 base and 2 bases, there was a span of 18 bases. Germline CDR1 and CDR2: GTSNPN and SVGIG (reference sequence). CDR3 length: 16 residues.

This receptor was obtained from a woman aged 18-35 years with acute or convalescent COVID-19. Sequenced: peripheral blood. The chain recombines TRBV30 with TRBJ2-7; the D gene is possibly TRBD1 (5 bases). The CDR3 here is CAWSGRILRVPYEQYF. In DNA form, the CDR3 reads TGTGCCTGGAGTGGCCGAATACTCAGGGTTCCCTACGAGCAGTACTTC.